The entry below describes one T cell receptor beta chain. Its specificity is unknown. This sample is part of a study of cytomegalovirus exposure and HLA in healthy donors. Trimming removed 11 bases from V and 6 bases from J; junction bases left unmatched: 10. CDR3 size: 13 residues. Germline V gene sequence: CDR1 SNHLY, CDR2 FYNNEI. The primer mix had 60 Vbeta and 13 Jbeta primers. Method: immunoSEQ multiplex PCR; TCRdb's copy keeps in-frame clones and lacks some. The repertoire includes roughly 140,000 clones, 79% of them detected once, and about 6.7% sits in the top ten. Regarding the study as a whole: In vitro checks showed that a few CMV-associated chains really do target CMV antigens. Donors were assumed by presence/absence analyses to have roughly uniform sequencing depth. It was likely that a cluster of highly shared sequence variants was a sequencing artifact. Most sequenced TCRs were rare (though some public TCRs occurred in many donors).

The V gene is TRBV2, the J gene TRBJ2-7; TRBD1 aligns across 10 bases. The sequence came from a man in his forties or fifties in good health and CMV-seropositive. The material sequenced was PBMCs. CDR3 region: CAAAFGTGVEQYF. CDR3 in DNA: TGTGCCGCAGCCTTCGGGACAGGGGTCGAGCAGTACTTC.